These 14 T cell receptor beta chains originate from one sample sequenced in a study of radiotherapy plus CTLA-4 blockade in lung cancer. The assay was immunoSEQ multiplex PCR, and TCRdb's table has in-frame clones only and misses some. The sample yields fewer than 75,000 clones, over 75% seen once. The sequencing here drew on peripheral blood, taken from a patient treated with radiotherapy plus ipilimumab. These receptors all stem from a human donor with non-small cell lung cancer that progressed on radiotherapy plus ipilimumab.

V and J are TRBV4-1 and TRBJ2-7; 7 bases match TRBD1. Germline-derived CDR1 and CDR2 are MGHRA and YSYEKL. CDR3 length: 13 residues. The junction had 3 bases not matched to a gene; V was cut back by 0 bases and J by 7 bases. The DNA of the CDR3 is TGCGCCAGCAGCCAAGATCAGGGGGTGGAGCAGTACTTC. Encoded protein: CASSQDQGVEQYF.

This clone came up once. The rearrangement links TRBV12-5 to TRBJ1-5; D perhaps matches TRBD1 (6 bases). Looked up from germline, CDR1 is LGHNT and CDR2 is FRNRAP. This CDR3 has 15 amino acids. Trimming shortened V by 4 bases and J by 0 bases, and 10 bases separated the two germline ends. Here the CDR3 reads CASGSDRHSNQPQHF. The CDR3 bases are TGTGCTAGTGGTTCGGACAGACATAGCAATCAGCCCCAGCATTTT. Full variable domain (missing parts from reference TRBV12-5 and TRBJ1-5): DARVTQTPRHKVTEMGQEVTMRCQPILGHNTVFWYRQTMMQGLELLAYFRNRAPLDDSGMPKDRFSAEMPDATLATLKIQPSEPRDSAVYFCASGSDRHSNQPQHFGDGTRLSIL.

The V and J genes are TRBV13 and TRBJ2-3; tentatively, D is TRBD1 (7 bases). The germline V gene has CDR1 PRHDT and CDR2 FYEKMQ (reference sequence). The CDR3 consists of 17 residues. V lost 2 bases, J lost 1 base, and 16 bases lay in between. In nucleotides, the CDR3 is TGTGCCAGCAGCTTAAATCAAGGCGGGACAGGCACAGATACGCAGTATTTT. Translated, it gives CASSLNQGGTGTDTQYF.

For the CDR3, the DNA is TGTGCTAGTGGTTTGGGCAGGGTTGGTGATCTAGCCAAAAACATTCAGTACTTC. As protein: CASGLGRVGDLAKNIQYF. The chain joins TRBV12-5 to TRBJ2-4; D possibly corresponds to TRBD1 (5 bases). This CDR3 region has 18 residues. Germline values: CDR1 LGHNT, CDR2 FRNRAP. The germline V and J ends were trimmed by 1 base and 0 bases, with 16 bases remaining between them.

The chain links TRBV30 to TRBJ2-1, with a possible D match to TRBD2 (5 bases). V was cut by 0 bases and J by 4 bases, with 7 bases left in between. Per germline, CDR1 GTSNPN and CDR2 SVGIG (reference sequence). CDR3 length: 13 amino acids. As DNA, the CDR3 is TGTGCCTGGAGTGTAACTAGTTACAATGAGCAGTTCTTC. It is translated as CAWSVTSYNEQFF.

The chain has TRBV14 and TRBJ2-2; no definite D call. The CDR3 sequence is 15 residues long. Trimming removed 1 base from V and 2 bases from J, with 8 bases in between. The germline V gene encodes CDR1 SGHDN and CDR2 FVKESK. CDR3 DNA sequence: TGTGCCAGCAGCCAAGTGGGCGGTAACACCGGGGAGCTGTTTTTT. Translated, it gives CASSQVGGNTGELFF.

CDR3 nucleotide sequence: TGTGCCAGCAGGGATGGGGGGCGAAACACTGAAGCTTTCTTT. This translates into CASRDGGRNTEAFF. The V gene is TRBV2, the J gene TRBJ1-1; weak D call: TRBD1 (6 bases). The V end was cut by 6 bases, the J end by 2 bases, with 13 bases between. The length of the CDR3 is 14 residues. Germline CDR1 and CDR2: SNHLY and FYNNEI.

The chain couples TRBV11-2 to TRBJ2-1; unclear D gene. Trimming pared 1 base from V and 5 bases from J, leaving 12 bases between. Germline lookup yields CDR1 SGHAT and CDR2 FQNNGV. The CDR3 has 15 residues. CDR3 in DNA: TGTGCCAGCAGCTTAGGCCTATTGATAAACAATGAGCAGTTCTTC. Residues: CASSLGLLINNEQFF.

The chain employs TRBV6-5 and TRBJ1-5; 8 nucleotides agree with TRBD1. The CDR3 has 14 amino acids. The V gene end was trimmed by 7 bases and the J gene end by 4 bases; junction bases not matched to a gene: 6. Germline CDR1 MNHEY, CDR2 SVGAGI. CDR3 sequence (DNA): TGTGCCAGCAAACCGGGACAGGTAAATCAGCCCCAGCATTTT. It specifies CASKPGQVNQPQHF.

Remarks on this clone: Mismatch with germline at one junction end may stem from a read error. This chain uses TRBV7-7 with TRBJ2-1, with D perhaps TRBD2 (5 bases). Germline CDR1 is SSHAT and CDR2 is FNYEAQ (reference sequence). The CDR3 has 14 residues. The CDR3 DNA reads TGTGCTAGCAGCTTAGAGCCTCGGGGCAATGAGCAGTTCTTC. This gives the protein CASSLEPRGNEQFF.

The CDR3 loop reads CAWSVNRGATEAFF. CDR3 bases: TGTGCCTGGAGTGTAAACAGGGGAGCCACTGAAGCTTTCTTT. This chain links TRBV30 with TRBJ1-1, with 7 bases matching TRBD1. The germline V gene encodes CDR1 GTSNPN and CDR2 SVGIG (reference sequence). The junction had 5 bases not matched to a gene; V was cut back by 0 bases and J by 4 bases. The CDR3 has 14 amino acids.

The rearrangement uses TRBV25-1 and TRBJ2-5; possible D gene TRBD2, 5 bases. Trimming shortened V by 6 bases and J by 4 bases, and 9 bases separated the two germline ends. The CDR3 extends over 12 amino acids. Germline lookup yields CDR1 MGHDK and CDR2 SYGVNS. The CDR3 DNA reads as TGTGCCAGCAGGGAGGCCTCAGAGACCCAGTACTTC. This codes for CASREASETQYF.

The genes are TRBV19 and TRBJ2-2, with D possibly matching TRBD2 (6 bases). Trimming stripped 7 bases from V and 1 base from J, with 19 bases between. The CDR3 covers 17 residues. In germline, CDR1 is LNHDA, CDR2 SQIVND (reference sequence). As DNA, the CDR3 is TGTGCCAGTATCTTGGACGGCGCGGGGCTGAACACCGGGGAGCTGTTTTTT. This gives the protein CASILDGAGLNTGELFF.

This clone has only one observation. The chain's CDR3 is CASRLLGKTHRGGTEAFF. CDR3 nucleotide sequence: TGTGCCAGCAGGCTTCTCGGGAAAACTCACAGGGGGGGAACTGAAGCTTTCTTT. The chain employs TRBV7-2 and TRBJ1-1; 8 nucleotides align to TRBD1. The germline gives CDR1 SGHTA, CDR2 FQGNSA. Trimming cost V 6 bases and J 5 bases; bases outside gene matches: 20. CDR3 length: 18 amino acids.